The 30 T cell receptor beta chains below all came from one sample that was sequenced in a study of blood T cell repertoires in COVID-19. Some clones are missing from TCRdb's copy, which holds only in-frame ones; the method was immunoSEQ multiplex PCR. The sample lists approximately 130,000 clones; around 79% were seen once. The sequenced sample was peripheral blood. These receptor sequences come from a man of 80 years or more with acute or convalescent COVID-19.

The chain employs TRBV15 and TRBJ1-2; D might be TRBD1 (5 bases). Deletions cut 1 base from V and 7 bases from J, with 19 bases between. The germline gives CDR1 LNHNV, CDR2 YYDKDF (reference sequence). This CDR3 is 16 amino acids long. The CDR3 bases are TGTGCCACCAGCAGAGTGGGTGGGGAACTCAGGGCTGGCTACACCTTC. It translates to CATSRVGGELRAGYTF.

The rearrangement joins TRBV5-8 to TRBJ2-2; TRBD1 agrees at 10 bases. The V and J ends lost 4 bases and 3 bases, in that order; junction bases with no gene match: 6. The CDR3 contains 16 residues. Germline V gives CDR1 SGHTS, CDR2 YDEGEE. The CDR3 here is CASSHWTGGYTGELFF. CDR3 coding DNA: TGTGCCAGCAGCCACTGGACAGGGGGTTACACCGGGGAGCTGTTTTTT.

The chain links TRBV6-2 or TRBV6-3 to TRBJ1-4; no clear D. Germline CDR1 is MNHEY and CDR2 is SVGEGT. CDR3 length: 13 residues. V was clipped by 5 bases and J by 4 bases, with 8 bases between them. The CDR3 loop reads CASSRTFNEKLFF. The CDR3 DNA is TGTGCCAGCAGTCGAACTTTTAATGAAAAACTGTTTTTT.

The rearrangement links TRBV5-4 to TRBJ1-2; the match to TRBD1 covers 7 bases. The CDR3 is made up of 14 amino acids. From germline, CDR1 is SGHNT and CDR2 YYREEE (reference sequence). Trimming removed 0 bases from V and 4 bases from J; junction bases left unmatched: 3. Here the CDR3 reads CASSLVGGSYGYTF. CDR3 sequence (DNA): TGTGCCAGCAGCTTGGTAGGGGGCAGCTATGGCTACACCTTC.

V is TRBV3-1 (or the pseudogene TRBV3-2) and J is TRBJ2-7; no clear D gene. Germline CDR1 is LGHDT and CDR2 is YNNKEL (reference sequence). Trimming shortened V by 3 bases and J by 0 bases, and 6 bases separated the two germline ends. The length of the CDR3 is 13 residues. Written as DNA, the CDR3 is TGTGCCAGCAGCCACGAGGTCTCCTACGAGCAGTACTTC. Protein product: CASSHEVSYEQYF.

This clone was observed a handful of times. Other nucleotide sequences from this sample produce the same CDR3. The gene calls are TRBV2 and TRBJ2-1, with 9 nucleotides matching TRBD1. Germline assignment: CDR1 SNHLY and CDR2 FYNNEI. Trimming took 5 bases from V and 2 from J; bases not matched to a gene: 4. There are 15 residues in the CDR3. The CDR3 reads CASSSGTGTYNEQFF. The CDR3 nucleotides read TGTGCCAGCAGTTCCGGGACAGGGACCTACAATGAGCAGTTCTTC.

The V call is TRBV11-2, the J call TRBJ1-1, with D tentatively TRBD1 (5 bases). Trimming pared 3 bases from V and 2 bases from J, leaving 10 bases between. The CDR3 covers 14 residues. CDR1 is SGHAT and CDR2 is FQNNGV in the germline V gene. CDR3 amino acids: CASSFSQGNTEAFF. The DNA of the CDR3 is TGTGCCAGCAGCTTTTCCCAGGGAAACACTGAAGCTTTCTTT.

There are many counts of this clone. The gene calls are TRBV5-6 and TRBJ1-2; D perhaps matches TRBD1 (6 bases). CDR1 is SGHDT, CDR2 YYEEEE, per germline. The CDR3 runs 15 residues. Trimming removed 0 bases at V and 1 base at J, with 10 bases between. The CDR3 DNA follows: TGTGCCAGCAGCTTGGAATTCAGGGGTAACTATGGCTACACCTTC. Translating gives CASSLEFRGNYGYTF.

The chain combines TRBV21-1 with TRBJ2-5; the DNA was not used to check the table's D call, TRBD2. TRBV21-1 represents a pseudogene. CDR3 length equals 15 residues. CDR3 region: CASSPPGGYQETQYF. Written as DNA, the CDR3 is TGTGCCAGCAGCCCCCCTGGCGGGTACCAAGAGACCCAGTACTTC.

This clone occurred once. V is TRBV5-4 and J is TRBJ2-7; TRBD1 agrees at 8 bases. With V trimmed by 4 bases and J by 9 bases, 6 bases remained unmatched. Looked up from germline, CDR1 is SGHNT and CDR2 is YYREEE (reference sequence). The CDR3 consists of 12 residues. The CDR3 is CASSVGQGWQYF. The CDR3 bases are TGTGCCAGCAGCGTCGGACAGGGCTGGCAGTACTTC.

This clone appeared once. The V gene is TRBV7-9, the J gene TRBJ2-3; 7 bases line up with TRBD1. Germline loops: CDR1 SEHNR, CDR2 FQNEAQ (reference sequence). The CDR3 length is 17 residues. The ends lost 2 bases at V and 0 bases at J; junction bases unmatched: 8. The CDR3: CASSLRGTATSTDTQYF. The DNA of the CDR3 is TGTGCCAGCAGCTTAAGGGGGACAGCTACTAGCACAGATACGCAGTATTTT.

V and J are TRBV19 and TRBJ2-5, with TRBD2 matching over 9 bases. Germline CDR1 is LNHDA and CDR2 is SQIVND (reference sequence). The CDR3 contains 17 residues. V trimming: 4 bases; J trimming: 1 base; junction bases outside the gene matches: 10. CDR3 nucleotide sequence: TGTGCCAGTAGTACCCCCGGGGGCGGGGGGGCCCAAGAGACCCAGTACTTC. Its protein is CASSTPGGGGAQETQYF. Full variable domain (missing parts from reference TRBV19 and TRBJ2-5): DGGITQSPKYLFRKEGQNVTLSCEQNLNHDAMYWYRQDPGQGLRLIYYSQIVNDFQKGDIAEGYSVSREKKESFPLTVTSAQKNPTAFYLCASSTPGGGGAQETQYFGPGTRLLVL.

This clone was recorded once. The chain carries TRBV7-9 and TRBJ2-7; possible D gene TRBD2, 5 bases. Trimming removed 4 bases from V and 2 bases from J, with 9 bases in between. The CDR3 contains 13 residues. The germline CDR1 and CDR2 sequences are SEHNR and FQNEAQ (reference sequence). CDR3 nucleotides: TGTGCCAGCAGCTCGGGAAAGACCTACGAGCAGTACTTC. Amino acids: CASSSGKTYEQYF.

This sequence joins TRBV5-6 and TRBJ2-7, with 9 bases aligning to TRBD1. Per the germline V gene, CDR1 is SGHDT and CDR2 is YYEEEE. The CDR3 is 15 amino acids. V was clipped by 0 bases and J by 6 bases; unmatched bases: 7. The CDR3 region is CASSLAPGTGFEQYF. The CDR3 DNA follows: TGTGCCAGCAGCTTGGCCCCCGGGACAGGGTTCGAGCAGTACTTC.

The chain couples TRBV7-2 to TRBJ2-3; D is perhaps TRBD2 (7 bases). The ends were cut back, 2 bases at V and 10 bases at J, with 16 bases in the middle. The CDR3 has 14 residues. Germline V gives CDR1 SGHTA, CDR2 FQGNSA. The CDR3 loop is CASSLWGGGEPQYF. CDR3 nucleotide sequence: TGTGCCAGCAGCTTATGGGGAGGGGGGGAACCGCAGTATTTT.

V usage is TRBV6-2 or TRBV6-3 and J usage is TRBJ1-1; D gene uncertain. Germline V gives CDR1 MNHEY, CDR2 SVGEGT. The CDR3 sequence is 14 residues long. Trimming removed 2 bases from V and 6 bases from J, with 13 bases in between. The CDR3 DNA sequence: TGTGCCAGCAGTTACGGTGCGGGGAGCGCTGAAGCTTTCTTT. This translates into CASSYGAGSAEAFF.

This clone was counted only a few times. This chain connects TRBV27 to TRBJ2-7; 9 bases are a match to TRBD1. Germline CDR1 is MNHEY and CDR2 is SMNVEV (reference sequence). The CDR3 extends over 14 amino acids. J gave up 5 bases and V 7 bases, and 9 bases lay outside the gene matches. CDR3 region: CASTPAGQGHEQYF. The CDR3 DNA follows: TGTGCCAGCACCCCTGCGGGACAGGGCCACGAGCAGTACTTC.

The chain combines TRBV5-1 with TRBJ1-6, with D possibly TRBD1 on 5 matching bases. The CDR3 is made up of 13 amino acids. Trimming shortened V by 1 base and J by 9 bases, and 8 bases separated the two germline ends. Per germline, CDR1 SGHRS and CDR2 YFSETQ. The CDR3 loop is CASSLQGGSPLHF. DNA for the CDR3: TGCGCCAGCAGCTTGCAGGGAGGTTCACCCCTCCACTTT.

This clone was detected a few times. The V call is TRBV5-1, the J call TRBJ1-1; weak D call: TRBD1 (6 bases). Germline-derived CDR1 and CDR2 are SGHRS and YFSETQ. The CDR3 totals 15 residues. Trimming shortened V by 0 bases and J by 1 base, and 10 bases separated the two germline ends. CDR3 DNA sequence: TGCGCCAGCAGCTTGGAGGGGGGGAGGAACACTGAAGCTTTCTTT. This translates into CASSLEGGRNTEAFF.

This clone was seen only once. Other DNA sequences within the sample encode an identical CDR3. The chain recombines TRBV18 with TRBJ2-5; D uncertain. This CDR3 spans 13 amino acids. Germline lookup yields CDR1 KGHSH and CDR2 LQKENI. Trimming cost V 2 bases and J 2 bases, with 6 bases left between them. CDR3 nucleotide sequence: TGTGCCAGCTCACCAGGGCAGCAAGAGACCCAGTACTTC. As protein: CASSPGQQETQYF.

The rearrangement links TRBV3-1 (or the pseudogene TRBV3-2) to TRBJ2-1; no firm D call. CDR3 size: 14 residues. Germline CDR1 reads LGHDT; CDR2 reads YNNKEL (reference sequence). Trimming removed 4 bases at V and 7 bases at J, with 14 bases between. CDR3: CASSLRSGSNEQFF. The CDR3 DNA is TGTGCCAGCAGCCTGCGGAGTGGATCGAATGAGCAGTTCTTC.

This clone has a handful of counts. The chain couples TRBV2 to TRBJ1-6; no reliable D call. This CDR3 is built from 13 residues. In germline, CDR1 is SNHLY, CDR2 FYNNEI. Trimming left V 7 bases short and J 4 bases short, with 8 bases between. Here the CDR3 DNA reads TGTGCCAGCATTTTACAGTATAATTCACCCCTCCACTTT. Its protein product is CASILQYNSPLHF.

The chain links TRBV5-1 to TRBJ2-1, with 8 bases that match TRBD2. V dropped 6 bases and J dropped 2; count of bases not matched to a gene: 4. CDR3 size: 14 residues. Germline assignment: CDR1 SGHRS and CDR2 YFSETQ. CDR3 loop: CASKLAEPYNEQFF. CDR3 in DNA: TGCGCCAGCAAACTAGCGGAACCCTACAATGAGCAGTTCTTC.

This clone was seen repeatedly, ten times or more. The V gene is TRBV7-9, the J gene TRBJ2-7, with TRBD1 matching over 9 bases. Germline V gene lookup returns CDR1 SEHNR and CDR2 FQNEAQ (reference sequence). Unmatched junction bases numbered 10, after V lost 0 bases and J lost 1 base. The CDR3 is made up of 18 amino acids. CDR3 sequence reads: CASSLAISGQGGSYEQYF. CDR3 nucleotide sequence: TGTGCCAGCAGCTTAGCTATATCGGGACAGGGAGGTTCCTACGAGCAGTACTTC. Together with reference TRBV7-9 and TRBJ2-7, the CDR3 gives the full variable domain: DTGVSQNPRHKITKRGQNVTFRCDPISEHNRLYWYRQTLGQGPEFLTYFQNEAQLEKSRLLSDRFSAERPKGSFSTLEIQRTEQGDSAMYLCASSLAISGQGGSYEQYFGPGTRLTVT.

The CDR3 loop reads CASRGTNQETQYF. The CDR3 nucleotides are TGTGCCAGCAGGGGGACTAACCAAGAGACCCAGTACTTC. The chain has TRBV7-9 and TRBJ2-5; TRBD2 matches at 7 bases. The CDR3 consists of 13 residues. The germline gives CDR1 SEHNR, CDR2 FQNEAQ (reference sequence). J was trimmed by 0 bases and V by 6 bases; bases with no gene match: 1. Full variable domain (outside the CDR3, taken from reference TRBV7-9 and TRBJ2-5): DTGVSQNPRHKITKRGQNVTFRCDPISEHNRLYWYRQTLGQGPEFLTYFQNEAQLEKSRLLSDRFSAERPKGSFSTLEIQRTEQGDSAMYLCASRGTNQETQYFGPGTRLLVL.

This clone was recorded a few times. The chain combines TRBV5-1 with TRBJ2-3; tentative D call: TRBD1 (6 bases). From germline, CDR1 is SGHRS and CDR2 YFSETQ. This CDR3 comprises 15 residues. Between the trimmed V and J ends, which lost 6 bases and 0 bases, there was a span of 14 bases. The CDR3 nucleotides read TGCGCCAGCACCTCGAAGGGGGACAGCACAGATACGCAGTATTTT. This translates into CASTSKGDSTDTQYF.

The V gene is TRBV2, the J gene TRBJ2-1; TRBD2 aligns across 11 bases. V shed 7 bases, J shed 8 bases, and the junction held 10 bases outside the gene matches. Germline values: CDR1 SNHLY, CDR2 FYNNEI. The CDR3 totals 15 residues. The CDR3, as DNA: TGTGCCAGCAAGGGAGATAGCGGGGGGGCCCATGAGCAGTTCTTC. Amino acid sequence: CASKGDSGGAHEQFF.

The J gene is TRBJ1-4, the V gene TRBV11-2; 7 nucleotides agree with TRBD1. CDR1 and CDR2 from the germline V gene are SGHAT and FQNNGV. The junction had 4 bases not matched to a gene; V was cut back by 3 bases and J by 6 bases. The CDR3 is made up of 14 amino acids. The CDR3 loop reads CASSLAGGYEKLFF. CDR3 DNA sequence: TGTGCCAGCAGCTTGGCAGGGGGTTATGAAAAACTGTTTTTT. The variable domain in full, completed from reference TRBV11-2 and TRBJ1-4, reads EAGVAQSPRYKIIEKRQSVAFWCNPISGHATLYWYQQILGQGPKLLIQFQNNGVVDDSQLPKDRFSAERLKGVDSTLKIQPAKLEDSAVYLCASSLAGGYEKLFFGSGTQLSVL.

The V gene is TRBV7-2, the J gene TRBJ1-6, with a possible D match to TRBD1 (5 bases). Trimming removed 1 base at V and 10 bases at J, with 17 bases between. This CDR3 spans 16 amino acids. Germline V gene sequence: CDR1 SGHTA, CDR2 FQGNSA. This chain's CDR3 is CASSLEKGPLGSPLHF. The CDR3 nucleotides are TGTGCCAGCAGCTTAGAAAAGGGGCCTTTGGGGTCACCCCTCCACTTT.

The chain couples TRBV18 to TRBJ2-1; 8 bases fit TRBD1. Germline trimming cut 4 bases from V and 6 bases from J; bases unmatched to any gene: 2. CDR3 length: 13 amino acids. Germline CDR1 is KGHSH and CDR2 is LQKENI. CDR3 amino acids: CASSQTGGNEQFF. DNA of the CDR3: TGTGCCAGCTCACAAACAGGGGGCAATGAGCAGTTCTTC.